What follows are 7 T cell receptor beta chains derived from one specimen sequenced in a study of T cells in tuberculosis. The sample's time point: new active TB diagnosis, blood taken before or within 7 days of starting treatment. The repertoire was sequenced with immunoSEQ multiplex PCR; TCRdb's copy has only in-frame clones and lacks some. Found here are about 30,000 clones, 92% of them singletons; the top ten hold around 7%. The specimen comprised PBMCs, sampled at tuberculosis diagnosis. These receptors all stem from an adult with tuberculosis.

This chain joins TRBV30 and TRBJ2-2, with D maybe TRBD2 (6 bases). The CDR3 spans 13 residues. The V gene lost 2 bases and the J gene lost 5 bases, with 9 bases spanning the gap. CDR1 and CDR2 (germline): GTSNPN, SVGIG (reference sequence). The CDR3 reads CAWSLGGTGELFF. In nucleotides, the CDR3 is TGTGCCTGGAGTCTGGGGGGAACCGGGGAGCTGTTTTTT.

The chain links TRBV12-5 to TRBJ2-5; the D is unclear. Trimming left V 2 bases short and J 3 bases short, with 4 bases between. CDR3 length: 12 residues. Germline-derived CDR1 and CDR2 are LGHNT and FRNRAP. CDR3 nucleotide sequence: TGTGCTAGTGGTTTGAGAGAAGAGACCCAGTACTTC. As protein: CASGLREETQYF.

V gene TRBV11-2 combines with J gene TRBJ2-1; 10 bases match TRBD2. The CDR3 extends over 15 amino acids. Germline V lookup: CDR1 SGHAT, CDR2 FQNNGV. V lost 5 bases, J lost 4 bases, and 5 bases stayed unmatched. This CDR3 reads CASSRRTSGYNEQFF. The CDR3, as DNA: TGTGCCAGCAGCCGGAGGACTAGCGGATACAATGAGCAGTTCTTC.

This clone was observed once. The chain employs TRBV5-6 and TRBJ2-7; a possible D gene is TRBD1 (7 bases). CDR3 length equals 15 residues. Per germline, CDR1 SGHDT and CDR2 YYEEEE. V was clipped by 4 bases and J by 4 bases, with 18 bases between them. The CDR3 loop reads CASSRIQGRTYEQYF. In nucleotides, the CDR3 is TGTGCCAGCAGCCGTATACAGGGGAGGACTTACGAGCAGTACTTC.

The chain couples TRBV18 to TRBJ1-1; TRBD1 matches at 8 bases. The CDR3 spans 15 residues. Germline V CDR1 and CDR2: KGHSH, LQKENI. J was trimmed by 1 base and V by 3 bases; bases with no gene match: 4. CDR3 DNA sequence: TGTGCCAGCTCACCCGGACAGGGTACGAACACTGAAGCTTTCTTT. Translation: CASSPGQGTNTEAFF.

The V and J genes are TRBV15 and TRBJ1-4, with D unresolved. The germline V gene has CDR1 LNHNV and CDR2 YYDKDF (reference sequence). This CDR3 is built from 12 residues. Trimming removed 2 bases at V and 11 bases at J, with 9 bases between. CDR3 sequence (DNA): TGTGCCACCAGCAGAACGAACACCAAACTGTTTTTT. Protein product: CATSRTNTKLFF.

The V call is TRBV19, the J call TRBJ2-7, with D unclear. The CDR3 runs 13 residues. With 9 bases removed from V and 0 bases from J, the gap between germline ends came to 12 bases. Germline CDR1 and CDR2: LNHDA and SQIVND (reference sequence). Here the CDR3 DNA reads TGTGCCAGGTTCCGGGTTAGCTCCTACGAGCAGTACTTC. This codes for CARFRVSSYEQYF.